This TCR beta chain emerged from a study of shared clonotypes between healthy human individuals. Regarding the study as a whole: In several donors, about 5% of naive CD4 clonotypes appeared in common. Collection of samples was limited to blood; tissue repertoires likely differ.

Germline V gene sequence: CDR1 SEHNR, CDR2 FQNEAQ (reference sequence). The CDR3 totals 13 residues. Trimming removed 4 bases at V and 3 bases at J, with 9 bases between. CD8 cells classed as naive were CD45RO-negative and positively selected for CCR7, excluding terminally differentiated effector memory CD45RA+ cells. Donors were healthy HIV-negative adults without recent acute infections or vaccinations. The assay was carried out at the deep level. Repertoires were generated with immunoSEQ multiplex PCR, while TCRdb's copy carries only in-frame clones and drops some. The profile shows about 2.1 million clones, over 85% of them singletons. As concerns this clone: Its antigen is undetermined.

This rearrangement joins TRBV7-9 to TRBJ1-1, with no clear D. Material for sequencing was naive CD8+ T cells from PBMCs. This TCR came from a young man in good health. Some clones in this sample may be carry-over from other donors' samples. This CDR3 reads CASSSSWDTEAFF. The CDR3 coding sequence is TGTGCCAGCAGCTCCAGTTGGGACACTGAAGCTTTCTTT.